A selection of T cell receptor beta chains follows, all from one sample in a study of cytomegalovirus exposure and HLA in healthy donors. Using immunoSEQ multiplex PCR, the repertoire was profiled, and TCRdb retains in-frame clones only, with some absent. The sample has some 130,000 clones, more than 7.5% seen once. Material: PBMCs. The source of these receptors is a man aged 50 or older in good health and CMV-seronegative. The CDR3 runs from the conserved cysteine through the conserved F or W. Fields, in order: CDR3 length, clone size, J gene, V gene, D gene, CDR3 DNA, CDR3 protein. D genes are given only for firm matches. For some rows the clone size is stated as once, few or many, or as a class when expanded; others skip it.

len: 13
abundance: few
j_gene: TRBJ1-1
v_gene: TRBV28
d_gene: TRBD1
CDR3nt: TGTGCCAGCAGTCTCGACAGGGTCACTGAAGCTTTCTTT
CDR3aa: CASSLDRVTEAFF

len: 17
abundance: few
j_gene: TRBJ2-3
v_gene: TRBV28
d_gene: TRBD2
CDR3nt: TGTGCCAGCAGGAAAGCGGGGATCCGCACTAGCACAGATACGCAGTATTTT
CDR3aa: CASRKAGIRTSTDTQYF

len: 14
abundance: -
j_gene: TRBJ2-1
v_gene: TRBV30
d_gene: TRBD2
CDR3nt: TGTGCCGGCAGACTAGCGGGGGGGAGGGATGAGCAGTTCTTC
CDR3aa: CAGRLAGGRDEQFF

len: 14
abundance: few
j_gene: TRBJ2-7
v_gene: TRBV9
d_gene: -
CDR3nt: TGTGCCAGCAGCGTACGGGAGTACTCCTACGAGCAGTACTTC
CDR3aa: CASSVREYSYEQYF

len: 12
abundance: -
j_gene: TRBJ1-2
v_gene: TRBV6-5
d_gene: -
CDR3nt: TGTGCCAGCAGTTACTCGAGCGGTGGCTACACCTTC
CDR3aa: CASSYSSGGYTF

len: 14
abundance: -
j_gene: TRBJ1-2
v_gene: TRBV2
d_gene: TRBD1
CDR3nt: TGTGCCAGCAGGGGGGACAGGGCCTACTATGGCTACACCTTC
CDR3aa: CASRGDRAYYGYTF

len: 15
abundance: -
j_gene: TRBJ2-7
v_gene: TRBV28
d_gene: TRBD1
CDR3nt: TGTGCCAGCAGGCCCGGGACAGGGGGCCCCTACGAGCAGTACTTC
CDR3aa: CASRPGTGGPYEQYF

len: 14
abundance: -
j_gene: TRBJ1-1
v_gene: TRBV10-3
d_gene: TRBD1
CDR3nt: TGTGCCATCAGTCGGACAGGGGATAGCACTGAAGCTTTCTTT
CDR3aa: CAISRTGDSTEAFF

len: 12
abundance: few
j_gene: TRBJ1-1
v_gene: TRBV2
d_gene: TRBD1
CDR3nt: TGTGCCAGCAGTGCAGGGGGTACTGAAGCTTTCTTT
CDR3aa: CASSAGGTEAFF

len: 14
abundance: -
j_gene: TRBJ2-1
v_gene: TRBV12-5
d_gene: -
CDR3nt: TGTGCTAGTGGTTATGACGGGAGCCCCAATGAGCAGTTCTTC
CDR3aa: CASGYDGSPNEQFF

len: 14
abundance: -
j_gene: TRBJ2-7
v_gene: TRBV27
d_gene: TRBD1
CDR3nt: TGTGCCAGCACCTGGGAAAGGGGGCTTAGAGAGCAGTACTTC
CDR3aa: CASTWERGLREQYF

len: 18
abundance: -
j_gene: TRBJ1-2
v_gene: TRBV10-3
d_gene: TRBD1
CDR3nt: TGTGCCATCAGTGACCATCGGGGTCAGGGGGCGACGGACTATGGCTACACCTTC
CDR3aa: CAISDHRGQGATDYGYTF

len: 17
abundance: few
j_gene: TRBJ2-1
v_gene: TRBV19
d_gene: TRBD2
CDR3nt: TGTGCCAGTCAGAAGAGGACTAGCGGGAGCTCCTACAATGAGCAGTTCTTC
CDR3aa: CASQKRTSGSSYNEQFF

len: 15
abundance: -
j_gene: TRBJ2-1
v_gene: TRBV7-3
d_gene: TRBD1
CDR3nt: TGTGCCAGCAGAGCGCGGACAGGGATCTACAATGAGCAGTTCTTC
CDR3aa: CASRARTGIYNEQFF

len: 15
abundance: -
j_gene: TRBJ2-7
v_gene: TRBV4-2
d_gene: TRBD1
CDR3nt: TGTGCCAGCAGCCAAGTAAGGACAGGGCTCCACGAGCAGTACTTC
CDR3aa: CASSQVRTGLHEQYF

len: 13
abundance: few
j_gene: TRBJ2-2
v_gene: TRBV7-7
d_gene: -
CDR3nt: TGTGCCAGCAGCTCCCTTTCTTCCGGGGAGCTGTTTTTT
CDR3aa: CASSSLSSGELFF

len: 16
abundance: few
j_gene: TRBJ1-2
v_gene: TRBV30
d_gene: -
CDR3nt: TGTGCCTGGAGTTTTCTCACAGGTCAGCGACACTATGGCTACACCTTC
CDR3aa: CAWSFLTGQRHYGYTF

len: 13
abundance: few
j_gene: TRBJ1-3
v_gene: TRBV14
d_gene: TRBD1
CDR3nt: TGTGCCAGCAGCAGGGACAGAGGAAACACCATATATTTT
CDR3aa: CASSRDRGNTIYF

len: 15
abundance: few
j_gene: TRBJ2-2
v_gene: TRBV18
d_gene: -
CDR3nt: TGTGCCAGCTCACCTCGTGGGCAGGGGACCGGGGAGCTGTTTTTT
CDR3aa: CASSPRGQGTGELFF

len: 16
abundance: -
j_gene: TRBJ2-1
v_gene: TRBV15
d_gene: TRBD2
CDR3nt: TGTGCCACCAGCAGACCGACTAGCGGGAGTGGGCCTGAGCAGTTCTTC
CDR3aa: CATSRPTSGSGPEQFF

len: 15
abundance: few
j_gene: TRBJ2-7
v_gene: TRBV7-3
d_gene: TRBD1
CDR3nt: TGTGCCAGCAGCGCCCACAGGGGGCCCTCCTACGAGCAGTACTTC
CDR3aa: CASSAHRGPSYEQYF

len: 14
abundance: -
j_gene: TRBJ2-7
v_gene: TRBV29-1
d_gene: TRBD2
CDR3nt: TGCAGCGTTGATAGTGGGACTAGAGGCCACGAGCAGTACTTC
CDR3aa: CSVDSGTRGHEQYF

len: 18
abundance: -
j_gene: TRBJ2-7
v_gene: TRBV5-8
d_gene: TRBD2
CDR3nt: TGTGCCAGCAGCCAACCAATCGGGGCGGGAGGGCCGCAAAACGAGCAGTACTTC
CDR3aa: CASSQPIGAGGPQNEQYF

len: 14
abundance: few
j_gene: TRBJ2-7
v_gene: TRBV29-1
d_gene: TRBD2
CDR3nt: TGCAGCGTTGCGGGAGGGGCTTTCTCCTACGAGCAGTACTTC
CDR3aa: CSVAGGAFSYEQYF

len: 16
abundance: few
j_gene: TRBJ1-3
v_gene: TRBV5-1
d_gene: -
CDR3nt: TGCGCCAGCAGCTCCGGACAGTCTCCTTCTGGAAACACCATATATTTT
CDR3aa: CASSSGQSPSGNTIYF

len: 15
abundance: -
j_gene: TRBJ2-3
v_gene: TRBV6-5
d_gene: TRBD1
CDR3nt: TGTGCCAGCAGCCACCGGGACAGTCTTACAGATACGCAGTATTTT
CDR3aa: CASSHRDSLTDTQYF

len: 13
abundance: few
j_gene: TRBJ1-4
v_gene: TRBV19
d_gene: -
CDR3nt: TGTGCCAGTAGTACCAGCAGGGGAGAAAAACTGTTTTTT
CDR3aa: CASSTSRGEKLFF

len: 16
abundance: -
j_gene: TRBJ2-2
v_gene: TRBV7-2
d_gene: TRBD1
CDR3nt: TGTGCCAGCAGCTTCTGGACAGGTGTTAACACCGGGGAGCTGTTTTTT
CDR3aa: CASSFWTGVNTGELFF

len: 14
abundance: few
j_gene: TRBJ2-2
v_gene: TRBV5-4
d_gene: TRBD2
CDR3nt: TGTGCCAGCGCTCTAGCGGGAGATCACGGGGAGCTGTTTTTT
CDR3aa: CASALAGDHGELFF

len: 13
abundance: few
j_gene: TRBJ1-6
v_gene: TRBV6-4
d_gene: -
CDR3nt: TGTGCCAGCAGTCCCGGGGAGGGTTCACCCCTCCACTTT
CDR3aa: CASSPGEGSPLHF

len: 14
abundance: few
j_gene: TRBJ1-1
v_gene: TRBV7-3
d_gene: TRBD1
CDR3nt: TGTGCCAGCAGCAGAACAGGGGAACCGGCTGAAGCTTTCTTT
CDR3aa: CASSRTGEPAEAFF